Listed here are 28 T cell receptor beta chains from one sample, sequenced in a study of radiotherapy plus CTLA-4 blockade in lung cancer. The method was immunoSEQ multiplex PCR; TCRdb's version includes in-frame clones alone and lacks a portion of them. The top ten clones hold approximately 3.4% of a sample with 89,000 or so clones, 82% of them seen once. Material: peripheral blood, obtained from a patient treated with radiotherapy plus ipilimumab. The source of these receptors is a human donor with non-small cell lung cancer who had a partial response to radiotherapy plus ipilimumab.

This chain links TRBV6-1 with TRBJ1-5; D call uncertain. V dropped 0 bases and J dropped 0 bases, with 9 bases sitting between them. Germline CDR1 is MNHNS and CDR2 is SASEGT. CDR3 size: 16 residues. The CDR3 region has the DNA TGTGCCAGCAGTGAAGCGCTCCAGCGTAGCAATCAGCCCCAGCATTTT. It yields the protein CASSEALQRSNQPQHF.

As regards this clone: The identical CDR3 is also encoded by other nucleotide sequences in the sample. V and J are TRBV5-1 and TRBJ1-5, with unresolved D. CDR1 and CDR2 (germline): SGHRS, YFSETQ. CDR3 length equals 14 residues. The V end was cut by 4 bases, the J end by 1 base, with 9 bases between. The CDR3, as DNA: TGCGCCAGCAGCCCCAGCGGGAGCAATCAGCCCCAGCATTTT. It translates to CASSPSGSNQPQHF.

This rearrangement joins TRBV9 to TRBJ1-4, with 12 bases identical to TRBD1. The CDR3 contains 18 residues. Germline-derived CDR1 and CDR2 are SGDLS and YYNGEE. Germline trimming cut 4 bases from V and 0 bases from J; bases unmatched to any gene: 7. In DNA form, the CDR3 reads TGTGCCAGCAGCCTGGGACAGGGGGCACTACCAACTAATGAAAAACTGTTTTTT. This translates into CASSLGQGALPTNEKLFF.

This chain links TRBV27 with TRBJ2-2, with a tentative D call TRBD2 (5 bases). The CDR3 is 14 residues long. Germline loops: CDR1 MNHEY, CDR2 SMNVEV (reference sequence). V was cut by 6 bases and J by 6 bases, with 14 bases left in between. The CDR3 region is CASSQTITAGELFF. The DNA of the CDR3 is TGTGCCAGCAGCCAGACTATTACGGCCGGGGAGCTGTTTTTT.

The chain is built from TRBV18 and TRBJ1-3; D call uncertain. Per the germline V gene, CDR1 is KGHSH and CDR2 is LQKENI. V lost 6 bases, J lost 2 bases, and 11 bases lay in between. There are 14 residues in the CDR3. DNA for the CDR3: TGTGCCAGCTCCCGCGACACAACTGGAAACACCATATATTTT. This encodes CASSRDTTGNTIYF.

The chain combines TRBV7-2 with TRBJ1-1; TRBD1 is a possible D gene (5 bases). Trimming removed 3 bases from V and 0 bases from J, with 11 bases in between. This CDR3 comprises 15 residues. Per germline, CDR1 SGHTA and CDR2 FQGNSA. The CDR3 bases are TGTGCCAGCAGCTTTGCAGGGCTACTGAACACTGAAGCTTTCTTT. This sequence encodes CASSFAGLLNTEAFF.

V is TRBV2 and J is TRBJ1-3; possibly TRBD1 for D (6 bases). The V gene lost 7 bases and the J gene lost 0 bases, with 16 bases spanning the gap. Germline CDR1 reads SNHLY; CDR2 reads FYNNEI. There are 16 residues in the CDR3. The CDR3 DNA reads as TGTGCCAGCAATCGGGGACAAGCTTCCTCTGGAAACACCATATATTTT. Protein product: CASNRGQASSGNTIYF.

This sequence joins TRBV28 and TRBJ1-5, with no clear D. The ends were cut back, 4 bases at V and 4 bases at J, with 5 bases in the middle. In germline, CDR1 is MDHEN, CDR2 SYDVKM. The CDR3 has 12 residues. CDR3 DNA: TGTGCCAGCAGTTCCGTTAATCAGCCCCAGCATTTT. Amino acid sequence: CASSSVNQPQHF.

The chain recombines TRBV27 with TRBJ2-7; 11 nucleotides agree with TRBD2. This CDR3 contains 16 residues. Germline V gene data show CDR1 as MNHEY and CDR2 as SMNVEV (reference sequence). The V gene end was trimmed by 7 bases and the J gene end by 2 bases; junction bases not matched to a gene: 10. CDR3 sequence reads: CASTATSGIGTYEQYF. DNA for the CDR3: TGTGCCAGCACCGCGACTAGCGGGATAGGGACCTACGAGCAGTACTTC.

The chain recombines TRBV5-1 with TRBJ2-3; D may be TRBD2 (5 bases). Trimming removed 0 bases from V and 4 bases from J, with 18 bases in between. CDR1 is SGHRS, CDR2 YFSETQ, per germline. The CDR3 spans 17 residues. This chain's CDR3 is CASSLAGGSGKADTQYF. In nucleotides, the CDR3 is TGCGCCAGCAGCTTGGCCGGTGGGAGTGGAAAGGCAGATACGCAGTATTTT.

This rearrangement joins TRBV21-1 to TRBJ1-1. TRBV21-1 is given as a pseudogene. The CDR3 consists of 15 residues. CDR3 protein: CASSPRRLMNTEAFF. Here the CDR3 DNA reads TGTGCCAGCAGCCCCCGTAGACTCATGAACACTGAAGCTTTCTTT.

This sequence joins TRBV28 and TRBJ2-1; the match to TRBD2 covers 10 bases. Germline V CDR1 and CDR2: MDHEN, SYDVKM. This CDR3 region has 18 residues. V was pared by 3 bases and J by 0 bases, with 8 bases of the junction left unmatched. The CDR3 DNA follows: TGTGCCAGCAGTTTCGTCGAGCGGGAGGGGAGCTCCTACAATGAGCAGTTCTTC. It is translated as CASSFVEREGSSYNEQFF.

The chain links TRBV7-9 to TRBJ2-4; D gene uncertain. CDR3 length equals 18 residues. CDR1 SEHNR and CDR2 FQNEAQ come from the germline V gene (reference sequence). Trimming took 0 bases from V and 2 from J, leaving 17 bases between them. In nucleotides, the CDR3 is TGTGCCAGCAGCTTAGCGGCTGGTGCCGCTGTAACCAAAAACATTCAGTACTTC. Its translation: CASSLAAGAAVTKNIQYF.

The chain employs TRBV5-1 and TRBJ2-3; 9 bases align to TRBD1. J gave up 0 bases and V 4 bases, and 3 bases lay outside the gene matches. Germline lookup yields CDR1 SGHRS and CDR2 YFSETQ. This CDR3 spans 15 amino acids. Written as DNA, the CDR3 is TGCGCCAGCAGCGAGGGACAGGGAAGCACAGATACGCAGTATTTT. This codes for CASSEGQGSTDTQYF.

The rearrangement links TRBV4-2 to TRBJ1-1, with D possibly being TRBD1 (5 bases). Between the trimmed V and J ends, which lost 1 base and 6 bases, there was a span of 12 bases. Germline V gene sequence: CDR1 LGHNA, CDR2 YNFKEQ. The CDR3 contains 14 residues. CDR3 loop: CASSQGGVDAEAFF. The CDR3 nucleotides read TGTGCCAGCAGCCAAGGGGGGGTAGACGCTGAAGCTTTCTTT.

This chain connects TRBV19 to TRBJ1-1; TRBD1 might be the D (6 bases). The CDR3 length is 14 residues. Per germline, CDR1 LNHDA and CDR2 SQIVND (reference sequence). Between the trimmed V and J ends, which lost 7 bases and 1 base, there was a span of 13 bases. CDR3 loop: CASIQGQWNTEAFF. As DNA, the CDR3 is TGTGCCAGTATCCAAGGACAGTGGAACACTGAAGCTTTCTTT.

The chain employs TRBV7-2 and TRBJ2-2; D unresolved. CDR1 SGHTA and CDR2 FQGNSA come from the germline V gene. Trimming took off 5 bases at V and 1 base at J, with 8 bases between the two ends. The CDR3 spans 14 residues. In DNA, the CDR3 is TGTGCCAGCAGCATCAGACTGAACACCGGGGAGCTGTTTTTT. This sequence encodes CASSIRLNTGELFF.

The J gene is TRBJ2-7, the V gene TRBV6-1; TRBD1 agrees at 8 bases. Germline-derived CDR1 and CDR2 are MNHNS and SASEGT. Trimming took 6 bases from V and 6 from J; bases not matched to a gene: 7. The CDR3 consists of 13 residues. CDR3 loop: CASRPWTGREQYF. CDR3 in DNA: TGTGCCAGCAGGCCCTGGACAGGGCGCGAGCAGTACTTC.

The CDR3 sequence is CASSRTGSSSGNTIYF. The DNA for the CDR3 is TGTGCCAGCAGCCGGACAGGGTCGAGCTCTGGAAACACCATATATTTT. The chain has TRBV28 and TRBJ1-3; the match to TRBD1 covers 8 bases. From germline, CDR1 is MDHEN and CDR2 SYDVKM. The CDR3 loop spans 16 amino acids. V dropped 6 bases and J dropped 0; count of bases not matched to a gene: 7.

The CDR3 here is CASSPPGGNTGELFF. The CDR3 DNA reads as TGTGCCAGCAGTCCCCCGGGAGGGAACACCGGGGAGCTGTTTTTT. The chain joins TRBV28 to TRBJ2-2; 7 nucleotides line up with TRBD2. V shed 5 bases and J 1 base; nucleotides not matched to a gene: 4. The germline V gene has CDR1 MDHEN and CDR2 SYDVKM. This CDR3 comprises 15 residues. The variable domain in full, completed from reference TRBV28 and TRBJ2-2, reads DVKVTQSSRYLVKRTGEKVFLECVQDMDHENMFWYRQDPGLGLRLIYFSYDVKMKEKGDIPEGYSVSREKKERFSLILESASTNQTSMYLCASSPPGGNTGELFFGEGSRLTVL.

J is TRBJ2-7 and V is TRBV6-1; 13 nucleotides align to TRBD2. J gave up 1 base and V 2 bases, and 8 bases lay outside the gene matches. Germline V CDR1 and CDR2: MNHNS, SASEGT. CDR3 length equals 18 residues. The CDR3 loop is CASSERELAGGRSYEQYF. CDR3 sequence (DNA): TGTGCCAGCAGTGAAAGGGAACTAGCGGGAGGGAGATCCTACGAGCAGTACTTC.

This clone has only a few counts. This chain joins TRBV5-1 and TRBJ2-1; a possible D gene is TRBD2 (7 bases). V lost 6 bases and J lost 5, with 18 bases in between. The germline V gene has CDR1 SGHRS and CDR2 YFSETQ. The length of the CDR3 is 15 residues. CDR3 protein: CASTRRGGRDNEQFF. CDR3 bases: TGCGCCAGCACACGAAGGGGGGGGAGGGACAATGAGCAGTTCTTC.

The genes are TRBV7-3 and TRBJ2-3, with TRBD1 matching over 7 bases. The CDR3 extends over 14 amino acids. Germline lookup yields CDR1 SGHTA and CDR2 FQGTGA. V shed 5 bases and J 3 bases; nucleotides not matched to a gene: 5. For the CDR3, the DNA is TGTGCCAGCAGCCTGACAGGGTCTACAGATACGCAGTATTTT. This codes for CASSLTGSTDTQYF.

This sequence joins TRBV5-6 and TRBJ2-1; 7 bases agree with TRBD2. V lost 4 bases, J lost 3 bases, and 7 bases stayed unmatched. The CDR3 consists of 15 residues. Per germline, CDR1 SGHDT and CDR2 YYEEEE. The CDR3 sequence: CASSPGLPNYNEQFF. CDR3 nucleotides: TGTGCCAGCAGCCCGGGACTACCAAACTACAATGAGCAGTTCTTC. The whole variable domain, remainder taken from reference TRBV5-6 and TRBJ2-1, is DAGVTQSPTHLIKTRGQQVTLRCSPKSGHDTVSWYQQALGQGPQFIFQYYEEEERQRGNFPDRFSGHQFPNYSSELNVNALLLGDSALYLCASSPGLPNYNEQFFGPGTRLTVL.

The chain joins TRBV30 to TRBJ2-6; 12 bases are a match to TRBD2. V lost 2 bases and J lost 3; bases outside the gene matches: 5. The CDR3 is 17 residues long. Looked up from germline, CDR1 is GTSNPN and CDR2 is SVGIG (reference sequence). The CDR3: CAWSLTSGSGGANVLTF. In nucleotides, the CDR3 is TGTGCCTGGAGTCTGACTAGCGGGAGTGGTGGGGCCAACGTCCTGACTTTC.

The V call is TRBV5-1, the J call TRBJ2-3; 9 bases match TRBD1. The CDR3 has 15 residues. The V segment lost 4 bases and the J segment 1 base; nucleotides outside the gene matches: 4. The germline V gene encodes CDR1 SGHRS and CDR2 YFSETQ. CDR3 DNA sequence: TGCGCCAGCAGCCCAGGGGACAGGGGCACAGATACGCAGTATTTT. Translation gives CASSPGDRGTDTQYF.

The J gene is TRBJ2-2, the V gene TRBV5-1; 9 positions match TRBD2. The CDR3 contains 15 residues. Unmatched junction bases numbered 1, after V lost 4 bases and J lost 0 bases. CDR1 and CDR2 (germline): SGHRS, YFSETQ. The CDR3: CASSPSGANTGELFF. The DNA for the CDR3 is TGCGCCAGCAGCCCTAGCGGGGCGAACACCGGGGAGCTGTTTTTT.

V is TRBV2 and J is TRBJ2-1, with D possibly TRBD2 on 6 matching bases. CDR1 and CDR2 (germline): SNHLY, FYNNEI. CDR3 size: 14 residues. The V end lost 6 bases, the J end lost 6 bases, and 15 bases lay between the germline ends. This chain's CDR3 is CASRTSGRRNEQFF. CDR3 DNA: TGTGCCAGCAGGACTAGTGGGAGGCGCAATGAGCAGTTCTTC. The full variable domain, rest sourced from reference TRBV2 and TRBJ2-1, is EPEVTQTPSHQVTQMGQEVILRCVPISNHLYFYWYRQILGQKVEFLVSFYNNEISEKSEIFDDQFSVERPDGSNFTLKIRSTKLEDSAMYFCASRTSGRRNEQFFGPGTRLTVL.